Listed here is a single TCR beta chain. This clone's antigen is unknown. No qualities accompany the bases; no much larger clone lies one base away. This sample is part of a study of cytomegalovirus exposure and HLA in healthy donors (dated by TCRdb to the late 2010s). For the wider study: The roughly 670 repertoires of the first cohort and the 110 or so validation repertoires were produced on the same platform, according to a later analysis. The aim of the study was to test whether cataloging public T cell receptors could identify signatures of past pathogen exposure. Besides the first cohort of about 730 subjects, a separate validation cohort made up of 120 or so different subjects was used. To predict cytomegalovirus infection status, the study brought together high-throughput TCR immunosequencing, statistical association of individual TCRs with disease status, and machine learning.

Findings and caveats that apply to the study as a whole: Most TCR sequences were observed very rarely across donors, whereas some public TCRs were present in many individuals. The classifier was reported to diagnose cytomegalovirus status with high specificity and sensitivity in both the original cohort and the validation cohort. In the study, 150 to 200 TCR beta chains were listed as associated with cytomegalovirus. In vitro tests confirmed that a few of the cytomegalovirus-associated TCR beta chains recognize cytomegalovirus antigens. The authors suggested that the approach could potentially be extended to other disease states and immunological phenotypes. In a later analysis, TCRs clustered in the first cohort were found to also tend to co-occur in the 130 or so validation repertoires, with approximately 95% of cluster scores above 0. A later analysis lacked HLA typing for the validation cohort, so it scored co-occurrence in that cohort across all 120 or so repertoires.

The library was generated by the immunoSEQ multiplex PCR assay. For the original study's pipeline: A statistical classification framework was built for diagnosing cytomegalovirus status from the catalog of TCR beta chain sequences. TCRdb mirrors the immuneACCESS table, restricted to in-frame sequences. Some clones are absent from its copies; in checked studies, under half trace to an unresolved V gene, and the reason for the others is unknown. The DNA was the basis for D and trimming; V, J and clone size are from that table. Recorded for this sample are roughly 250,000 clones; about 90% of them occurred a single time. Of the sample, 1% to 1.5% is held by the ten largest clones. Separate from the approximately 700-subject first cohort, the validation cohort of 90 to 150 subjects was the group to which the donors belonged. The CDR3 has 14 amino acids, counting the end cysteine and phenylalanine. Only the CDR3 region is kept as DNA, spanning 42 bases read in frame from base 1. Sequences MGHDK (CDR1) and SYGVNS (CDR2) are obtained from the germline V gene. After removal of 6 bases from V and 1 base from J, the junction retains 6 bases not matched to a gene.

The material sequenced was PBMCs. The rearrangement joined TRBV25-1 to TRBJ2-7; TRBD2 matches 7 bases in the middle. The TCR comes from a woman in her thirties in good health and CMV-seropositive. The nucleotide sequence reads TGTGCCAGCAGCGAGGGAGGGGCGTCCTACGAGCAGTACTTC. This gives the protein CASSEGGASYEQYF.